This record looks at one T cell receptor beta chain sequence and its context. This specimen comes from a study of blood T cell repertoires in COVID-19. Turning to the study itself: The cDNA or gDNA used as material had been derived from T cells, B-cell-depleted T cells, or PBMCs.

TCRdb's copy holds only in-frame clones and misses some; the assay was immunoSEQ multiplex PCR. Of some 90,000 clones in the sample, about 89% were seen once. The CDR3 loop spans 14 amino acids. Per the germline V gene, CDR1 is GTSNPN and CDR2 is SVGIG (reference sequence). V lost 3 bases, J lost 6 bases, and 16 bases lay in between. Sequencing was carried out using peripheral blood. The TCR originated in a man over 45 with acute or convalescent COVID-19. This sequence joins TRBV30 and TRBJ2-3; D may be TRBD2 (5 bases). The CDR3 spells CAWRRWPPGDTQYF. The DNA of the CDR3 is TGTGCCTGGAGGAGGTGGCCTCCGGGGGATACGCAGTATTTT.